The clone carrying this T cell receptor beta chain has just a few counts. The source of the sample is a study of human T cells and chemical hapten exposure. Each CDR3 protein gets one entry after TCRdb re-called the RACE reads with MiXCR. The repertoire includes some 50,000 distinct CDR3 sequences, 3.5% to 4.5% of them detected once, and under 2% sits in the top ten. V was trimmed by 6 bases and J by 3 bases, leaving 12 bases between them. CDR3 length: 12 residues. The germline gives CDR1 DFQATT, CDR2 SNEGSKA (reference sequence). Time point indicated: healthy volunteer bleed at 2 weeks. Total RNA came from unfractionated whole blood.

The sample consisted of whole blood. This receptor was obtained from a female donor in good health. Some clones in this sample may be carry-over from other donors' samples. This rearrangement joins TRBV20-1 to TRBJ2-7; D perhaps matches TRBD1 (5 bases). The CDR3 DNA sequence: TGCAGTGCGGCTACAGGTCACTACGAGCAGTACTTC. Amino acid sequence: CSAATGHYEQYF.